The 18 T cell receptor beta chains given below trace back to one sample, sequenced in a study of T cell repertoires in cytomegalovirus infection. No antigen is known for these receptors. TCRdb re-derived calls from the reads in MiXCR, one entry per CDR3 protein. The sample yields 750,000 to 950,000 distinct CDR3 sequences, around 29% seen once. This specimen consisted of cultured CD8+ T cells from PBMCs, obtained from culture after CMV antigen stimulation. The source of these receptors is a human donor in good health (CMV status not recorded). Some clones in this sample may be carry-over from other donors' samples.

The DNA for the CDR3 is TGTGCCAGCAGCTCCGGGACGGTGTACAATGAGCAGTTCTTC. Encoded protein: CASSSGTVYNEQFF. The gene calls are TRBV6-5 and TRBJ2-1; perhaps D is TRBD1 or TRBD2 (5 bases each). Looked up from germline, CDR1 is MNHEY and CDR2 is SVGAGI. The CDR3 runs to 14 residues. V dropped 6 bases and J dropped 4 bases, with 13 bases sitting between them.

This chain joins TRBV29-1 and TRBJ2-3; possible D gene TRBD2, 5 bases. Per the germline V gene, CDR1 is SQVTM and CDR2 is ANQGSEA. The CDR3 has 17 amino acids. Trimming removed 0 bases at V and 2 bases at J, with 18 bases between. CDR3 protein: CSVEDYAGLPNTDTQYF. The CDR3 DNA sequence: TGCAGCGTTGAAGATTATGCGGGTCTCCCAAACACAGATACGCAGTATTTT.

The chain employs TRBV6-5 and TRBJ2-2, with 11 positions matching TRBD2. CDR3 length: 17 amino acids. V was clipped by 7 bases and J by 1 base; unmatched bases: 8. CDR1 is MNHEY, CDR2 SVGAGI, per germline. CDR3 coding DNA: TGTGCCAGCACACTAGCGGGGGTCCTTGGGAACACCGGGGAGCTGTTTTTT. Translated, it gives CASTLAGVLGNTGELFF.

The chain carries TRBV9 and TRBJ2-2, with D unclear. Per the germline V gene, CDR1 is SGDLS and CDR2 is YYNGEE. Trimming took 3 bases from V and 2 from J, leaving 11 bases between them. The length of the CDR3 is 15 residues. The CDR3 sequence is CASSARDQNTGELFF. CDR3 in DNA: TGTGCCAGCAGCGCCCGAGACCAAAACACCGGGGAGCTGTTTTTT.

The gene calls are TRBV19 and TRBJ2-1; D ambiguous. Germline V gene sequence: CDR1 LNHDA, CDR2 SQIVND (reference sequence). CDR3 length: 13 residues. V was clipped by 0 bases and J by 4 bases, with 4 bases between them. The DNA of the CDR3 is TGTGCCAGTAGTATAGACCCTTACAATGAGCAGTTCTTC. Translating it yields CASSIDPYNEQFF.

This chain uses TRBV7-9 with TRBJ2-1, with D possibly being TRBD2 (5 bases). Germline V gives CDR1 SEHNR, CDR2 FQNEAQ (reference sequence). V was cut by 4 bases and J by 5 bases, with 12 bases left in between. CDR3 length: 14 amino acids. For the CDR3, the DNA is TGTGCCAGCAGCTCTCCGACTAAAAACAATGAGCAGTTCTTC. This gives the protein CASSSPTKNNEQFF. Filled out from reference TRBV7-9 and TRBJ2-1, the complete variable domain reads DTGVSQNPRHKITKRGQNVTFRCDPISEHNRLYWYRQTLGQGPEFLTYFQNEAQLEKSRLLSDRFSAERPKGSFSTLEIQRTEQGDSAMYLCASSSPTKNNEQFFGPGTRLTVL.

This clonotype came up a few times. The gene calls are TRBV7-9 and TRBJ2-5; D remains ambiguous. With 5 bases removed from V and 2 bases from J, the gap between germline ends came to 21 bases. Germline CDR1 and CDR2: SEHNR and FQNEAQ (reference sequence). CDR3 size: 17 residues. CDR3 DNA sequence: TGTGCCAGCAGCGTCAACCCCTTTGAACCGCGGCAAGAGACCCAGTACTTC. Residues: CASSVNPFEPRQETQYF.

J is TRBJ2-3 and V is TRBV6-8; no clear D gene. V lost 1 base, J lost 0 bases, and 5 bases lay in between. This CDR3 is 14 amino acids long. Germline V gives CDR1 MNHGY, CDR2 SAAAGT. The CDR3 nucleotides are TGTGCCAGCAGTTACTATACTAGCACAGATACGCAGTATTTT. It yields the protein CASSYYTSTDTQYF.

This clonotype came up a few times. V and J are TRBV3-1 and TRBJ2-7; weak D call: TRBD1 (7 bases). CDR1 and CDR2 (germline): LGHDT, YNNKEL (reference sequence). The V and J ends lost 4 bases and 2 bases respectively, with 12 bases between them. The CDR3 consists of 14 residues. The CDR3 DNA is TGTGCCAGCAGCCCGGACAGGAGGGCCTACGAGCAGTACTTC. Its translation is CASSPDRRAYEQYF.

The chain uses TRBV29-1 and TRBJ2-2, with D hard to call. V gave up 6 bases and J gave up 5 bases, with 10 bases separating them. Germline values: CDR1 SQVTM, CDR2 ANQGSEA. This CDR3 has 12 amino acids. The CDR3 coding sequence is TGCAGCGTACCGAAGGGAACCGGGGAGCTGTTTTTT. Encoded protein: CSVPKGTGELFF.

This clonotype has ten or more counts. The CDR3 nucleotides are TGTGCCAGCAGCAACGGGACAGGTTACCCCCAGCATTTT. Encoded protein: CASSNGTGYPQHF. The chain couples TRBV7-2 to TRBJ1-5; TRBD1 aligns across 8 bases. Germline lookup yields CDR1 SGHTA and CDR2 FQGNSA. The CDR3 sequence is 13 residues long. V shed 5 bases and J 10 bases; nucleotides not matched to a gene: 7.

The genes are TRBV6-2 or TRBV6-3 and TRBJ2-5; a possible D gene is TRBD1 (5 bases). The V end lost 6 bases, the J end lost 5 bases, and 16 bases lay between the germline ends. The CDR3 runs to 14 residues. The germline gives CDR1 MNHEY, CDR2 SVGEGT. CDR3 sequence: CASSPTSGLETQYF. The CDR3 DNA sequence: TGTGCCAGCAGCCCTACATCAGGGCTGGAGACCCAGTACTTC.

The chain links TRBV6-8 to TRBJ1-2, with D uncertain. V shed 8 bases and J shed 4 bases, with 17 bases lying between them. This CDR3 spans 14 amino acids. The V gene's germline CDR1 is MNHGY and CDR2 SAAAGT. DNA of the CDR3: TGTGCCAGCCGCGGGATAGGGAAGGGCTATGGCTACACCTTC. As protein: CASRGIGKGYGYTF.

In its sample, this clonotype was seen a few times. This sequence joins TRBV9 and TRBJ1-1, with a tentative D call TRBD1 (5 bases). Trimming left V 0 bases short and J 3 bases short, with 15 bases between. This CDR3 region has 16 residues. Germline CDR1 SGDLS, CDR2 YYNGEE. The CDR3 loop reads CASSVAPGKGDTEAFF. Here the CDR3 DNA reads TGTGCCAGCAGCGTAGCTCCAGGGAAAGGAGACACTGAAGCTTTCTTT.

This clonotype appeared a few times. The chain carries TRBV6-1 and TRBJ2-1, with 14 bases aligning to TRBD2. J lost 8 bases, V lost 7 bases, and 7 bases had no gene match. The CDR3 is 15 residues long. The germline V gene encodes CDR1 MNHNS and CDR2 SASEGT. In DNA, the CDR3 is TGTGCCAGCACCTCCGGGACTAGCGGGGGATATGAGCAGTTCTTC. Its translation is CASTSGTSGGYEQFF.

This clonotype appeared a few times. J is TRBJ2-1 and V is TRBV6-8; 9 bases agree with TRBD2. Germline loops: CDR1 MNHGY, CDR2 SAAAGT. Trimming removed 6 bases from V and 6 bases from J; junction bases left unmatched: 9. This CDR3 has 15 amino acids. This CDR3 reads CASSLSGGFPNEQFF. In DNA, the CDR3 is TGTGCCAGCAGCCTTAGCGGGGGTTTCCCCAATGAGCAGTTCTTC.

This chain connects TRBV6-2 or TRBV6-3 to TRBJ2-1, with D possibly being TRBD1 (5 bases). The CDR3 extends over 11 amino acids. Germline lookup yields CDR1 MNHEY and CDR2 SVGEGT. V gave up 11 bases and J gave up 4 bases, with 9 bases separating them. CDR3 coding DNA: TGTGCCGCAAAGGGGTACAATGAGCAGTTCTTC. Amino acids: CAAKGYNEQFF.

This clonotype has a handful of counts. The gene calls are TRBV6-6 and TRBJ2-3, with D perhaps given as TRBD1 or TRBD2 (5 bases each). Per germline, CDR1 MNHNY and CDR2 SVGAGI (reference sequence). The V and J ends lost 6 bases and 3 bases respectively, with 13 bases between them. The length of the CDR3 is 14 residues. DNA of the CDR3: TGTGCCAGCAGCAACAGGTGGGGGACAGATACGCAGTATTTT. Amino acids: CASSNRWGTDTQYF.